This TCR beta chain appears in the sequencing data of a study of T cells after yellow fever vaccination. Findings and limits, study-wide: By day 5 rather than day 15, the secondary response had peaked, though it was weaker. Detected again after the booster were most primary-vaccination clones, at 95% to 96% CD4 and 80% to 90% CD8.

In regard to this clonotype: The target antigen is unknown.

V was trimmed by 9 bases and J by 3 bases, leaving 15 bases between them. The V gene's germline CDR1 is SNHLY and CDR2 FYNNEI. The CDR3 is 14 residues long. TCRdb redid the calling of the 5' RACE reads with MiXCR, one entry per CDR3 protein. Seen here are fewer than 500,000 distinct CDR3 sequences, roughly 20% observed once, and the top ten hold 15% to 20%. The sample consisted of PBMCs, taken before the yellow fever booster vaccination. V gene TRBV2 combines with J gene TRBJ2-1; D is possibly TRBD2 (6 bases). The TCR originated in a man aged 18 to 30 who received the YFV17D yellow fever vaccine. CDR3 nucleotides: TGTGCCAGGGGACTGCGAGGATACTACAATGAGCAGTTCTTC. This sequence encodes CARGLRGYYNEQFF.